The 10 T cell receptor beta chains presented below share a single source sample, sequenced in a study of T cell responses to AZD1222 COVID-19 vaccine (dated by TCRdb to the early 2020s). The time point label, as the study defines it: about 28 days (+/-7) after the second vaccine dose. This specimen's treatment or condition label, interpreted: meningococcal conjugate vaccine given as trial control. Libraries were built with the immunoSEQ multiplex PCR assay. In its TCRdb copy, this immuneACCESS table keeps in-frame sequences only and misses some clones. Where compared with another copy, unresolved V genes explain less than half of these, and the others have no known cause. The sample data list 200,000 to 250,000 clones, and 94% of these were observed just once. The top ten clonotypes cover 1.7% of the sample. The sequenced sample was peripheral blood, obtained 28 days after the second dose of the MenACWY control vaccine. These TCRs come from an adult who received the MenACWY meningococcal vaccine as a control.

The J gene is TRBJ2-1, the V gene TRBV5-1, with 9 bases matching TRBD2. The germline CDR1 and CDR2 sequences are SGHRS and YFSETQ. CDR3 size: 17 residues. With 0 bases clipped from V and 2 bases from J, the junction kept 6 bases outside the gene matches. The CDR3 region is CASSLAPLAGPYNEQFF. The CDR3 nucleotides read TGCGCCAGCAGCTTGGCCCCCCTAGCGGGGCCCTACAATGAGCAGTTCTTC.

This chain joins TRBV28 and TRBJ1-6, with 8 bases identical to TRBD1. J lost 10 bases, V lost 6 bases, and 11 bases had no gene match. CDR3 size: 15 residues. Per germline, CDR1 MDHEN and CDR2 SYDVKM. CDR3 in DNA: TGTGCCAGCAGCCGCACTACAGGGGGAATCTCACCCCTCCACTTT. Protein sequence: CASSRTTGGISPLHF.

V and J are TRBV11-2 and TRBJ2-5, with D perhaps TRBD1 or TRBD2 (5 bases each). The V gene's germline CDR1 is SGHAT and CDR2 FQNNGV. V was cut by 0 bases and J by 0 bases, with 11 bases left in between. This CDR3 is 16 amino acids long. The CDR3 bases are TGTGCCAGCAGCTTAGACCTGGGGCGGGACCAAGAGACCCAGTACTTC. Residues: CASSLDLGRDQETQYF.

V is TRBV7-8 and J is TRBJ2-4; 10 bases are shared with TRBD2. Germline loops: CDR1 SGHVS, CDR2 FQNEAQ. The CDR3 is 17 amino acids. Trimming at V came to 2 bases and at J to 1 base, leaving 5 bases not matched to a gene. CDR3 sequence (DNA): TGTGCCAGCAGCTTAAGGGTTAGCGGGGGGGCCAAAAACATTCAGTACTTC. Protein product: CASSLRVSGGAKNIQYF.

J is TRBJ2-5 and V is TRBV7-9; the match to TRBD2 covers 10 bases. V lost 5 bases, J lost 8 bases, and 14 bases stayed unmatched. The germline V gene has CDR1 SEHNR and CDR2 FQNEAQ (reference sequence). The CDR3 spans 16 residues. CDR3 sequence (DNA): TGTGCCAGCAGCCCCCCCGTAGCGGGAGGCATAGGAACCCAGTACTTC. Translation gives CASSPPVAGGIGTQYF.

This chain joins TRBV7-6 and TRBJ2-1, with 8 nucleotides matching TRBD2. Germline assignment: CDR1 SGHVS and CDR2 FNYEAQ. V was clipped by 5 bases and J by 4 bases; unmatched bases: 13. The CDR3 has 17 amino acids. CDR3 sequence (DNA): TGTGCCAGCAGCCCCACTCGGTGGGCGGGGGGATACAATGAGCAGTTCTTC. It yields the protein CASSPTRWAGGYNEQFF.

The CDR3 is CASRDRDTETQYF. CDR3 DNA sequence: TGTGCCAGCCGGGACAGGGACACAGAGACCCAGTACTTC. V is TRBV19 and J is TRBJ2-5; 9 positions agree with TRBD1. There are 13 residues in the CDR3. With 9 bases clipped from V and 4 bases from J, the junction kept 6 bases outside the gene matches. CDR1 is LNHDA and CDR2 is SQIVND in the germline V gene (reference sequence). Drawing the rest from reference TRBV19 and TRBJ2-5, the complete variable domain is DGGITQSPKYLFRKEGQNVTLSCEQNLNHDAMYWYRQDPGQGLRLIYYSQIVNDFQKGDIAEGYSVSREKKESFPLTVTSAQKNPTAFYLCASRDRDTETQYFGPGTRLLVL.

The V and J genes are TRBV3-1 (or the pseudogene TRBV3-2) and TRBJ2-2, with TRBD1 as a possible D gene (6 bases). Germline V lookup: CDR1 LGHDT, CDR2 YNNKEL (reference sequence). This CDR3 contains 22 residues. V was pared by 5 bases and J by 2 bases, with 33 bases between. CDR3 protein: CASSTNPGPIPFWTANTGELFF. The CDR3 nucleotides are TGTGCCAGCAGCACAAACCCTGGACCCATCCCCTTCTGGACAGCAAACACCGGGGAGCTGTTTTTT.

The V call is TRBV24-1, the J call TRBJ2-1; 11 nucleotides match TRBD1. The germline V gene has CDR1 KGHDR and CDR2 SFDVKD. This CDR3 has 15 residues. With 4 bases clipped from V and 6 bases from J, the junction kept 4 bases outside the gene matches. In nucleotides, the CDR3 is TGTGCCACCAGTGACTACGGACAGGGGGCCAATGAGCAGTTCTTC. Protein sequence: CATSDYGQGANEQFF.

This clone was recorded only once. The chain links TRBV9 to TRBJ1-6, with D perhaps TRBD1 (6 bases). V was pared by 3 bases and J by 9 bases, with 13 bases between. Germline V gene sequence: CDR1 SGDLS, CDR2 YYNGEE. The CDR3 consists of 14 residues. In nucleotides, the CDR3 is TGTGCCAGCAGCGCCCGACAGGTAGCTTCACCCCTCCACTTT. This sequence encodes CASSARQVASPLHF.